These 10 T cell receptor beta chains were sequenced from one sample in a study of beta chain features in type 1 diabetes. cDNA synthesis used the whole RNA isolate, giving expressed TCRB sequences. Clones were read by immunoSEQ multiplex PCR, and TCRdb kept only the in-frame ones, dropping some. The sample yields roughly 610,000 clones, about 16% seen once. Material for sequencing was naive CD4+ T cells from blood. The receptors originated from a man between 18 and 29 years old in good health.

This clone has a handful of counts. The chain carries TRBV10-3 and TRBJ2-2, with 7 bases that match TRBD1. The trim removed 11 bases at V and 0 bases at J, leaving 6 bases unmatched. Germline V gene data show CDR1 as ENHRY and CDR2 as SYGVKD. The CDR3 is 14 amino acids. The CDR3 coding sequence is TGTGCCGTCCTGGGACAGTCGAACACCGGGGAGCTGTTTTTT. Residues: CAVLGQSNTGELFF.

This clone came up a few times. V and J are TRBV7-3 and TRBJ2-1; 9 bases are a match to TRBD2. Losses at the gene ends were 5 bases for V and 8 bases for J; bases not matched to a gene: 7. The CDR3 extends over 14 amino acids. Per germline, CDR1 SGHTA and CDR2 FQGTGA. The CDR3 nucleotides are TGTGCCAGCAGCATAGGGACTAGCTTGCATGAGCAGTTCTTC. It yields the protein CASSIGTSLHEQFF.

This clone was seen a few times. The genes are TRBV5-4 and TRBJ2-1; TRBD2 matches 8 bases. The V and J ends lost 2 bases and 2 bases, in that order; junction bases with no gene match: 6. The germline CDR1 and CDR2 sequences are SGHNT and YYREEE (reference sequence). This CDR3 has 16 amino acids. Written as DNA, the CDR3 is TGTGCCAGCAGCTTACCCCGGGGGGGAGCCTACAATGAGCAGTTCTTC. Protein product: CASSLPRGGAYNEQFF.

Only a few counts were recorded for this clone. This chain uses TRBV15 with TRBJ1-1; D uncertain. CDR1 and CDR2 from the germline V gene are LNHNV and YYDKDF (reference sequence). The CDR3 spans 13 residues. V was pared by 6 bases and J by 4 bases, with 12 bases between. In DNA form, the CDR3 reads TGTGCCACCAGGGCCGGGATTGTCACTGAAGCTTTCTTT. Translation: CATRAGIVTEAFF.

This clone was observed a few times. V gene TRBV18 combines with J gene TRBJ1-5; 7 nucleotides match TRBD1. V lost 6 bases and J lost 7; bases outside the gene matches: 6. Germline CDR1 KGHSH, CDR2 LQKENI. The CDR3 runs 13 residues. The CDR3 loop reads CASSRDSRQPQHF. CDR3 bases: TGTGCCAGCTCGCGGGACAGCAGACAGCCCCAGCATTTT.

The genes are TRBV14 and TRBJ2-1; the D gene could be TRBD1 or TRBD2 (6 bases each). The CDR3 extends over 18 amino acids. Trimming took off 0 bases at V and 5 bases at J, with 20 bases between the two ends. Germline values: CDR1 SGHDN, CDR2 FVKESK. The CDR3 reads CASSQDWGAVSPHNEQFF. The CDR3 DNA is TGTGCCAGCAGCCAAGATTGGGGGGCAGTGAGCCCTCACAATGAGCAGTTCTTC.

CDR3: CASSQESYRRNEQYF. The CDR3 DNA reads as TGTGCCAGCAGCCAAGAGTCGTACCGGAGAAACGAGCAGTACTTC. The rearrangement uses TRBV4-2 and TRBJ2-7; no clear D gene. Germline assignment: CDR1 LGHNA and CDR2 YNFKEQ. The CDR3 has 15 residues. Trimming stripped 0 bases from V and 5 bases from J, with 14 bases between.

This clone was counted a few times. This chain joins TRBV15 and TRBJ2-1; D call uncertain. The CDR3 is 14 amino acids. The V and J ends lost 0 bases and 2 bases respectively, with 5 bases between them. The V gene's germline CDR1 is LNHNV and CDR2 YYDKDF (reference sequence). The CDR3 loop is CATSRDTAYNEQFF. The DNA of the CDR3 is TGTGCCACCAGCAGAGATACCGCCTACAATGAGCAGTTCTTC.

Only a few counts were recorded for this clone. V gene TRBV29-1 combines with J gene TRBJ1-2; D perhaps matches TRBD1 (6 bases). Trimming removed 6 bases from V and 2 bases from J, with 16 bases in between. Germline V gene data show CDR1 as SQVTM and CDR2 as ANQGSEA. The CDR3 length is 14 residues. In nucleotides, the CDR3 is TGCAGCGTACGGACGGGACACCGCAACTATGGCTACACCTTC. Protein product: CSVRTGHRNYGYTF.

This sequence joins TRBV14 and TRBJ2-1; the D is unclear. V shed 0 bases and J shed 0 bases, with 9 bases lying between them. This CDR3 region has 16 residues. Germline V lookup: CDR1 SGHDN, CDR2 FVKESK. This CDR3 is CASSQDRLISYNEQFF. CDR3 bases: TGTGCCAGCAGCCAAGATCGGCTGATCTCCTACAATGAGCAGTTCTTC.